This T cell receptor beta chain stems from a study of T cell responses to AZD1222 COVID-19 vaccine. Whole-study context: Some second doses came at about 4 weeks and others at about 12 weeks; these were pooled.

Trimming removed 0 bases from V and 5 bases from J, with 13 bases in between. Germline CDR1 LGHNA, CDR2 YNFKEQ. The CDR3 runs to 15 residues. Comments on this clone: As yet, its antigen is unknown.

The protocol was immunoSEQ multiplex PCR, while the TCRdb copy is restricted to in-frame clones and leaves out a portion. The sample shows roughly 120,000 clones, 88% of them seen only once. The study, taken as a whole, reports: Following two doses of AZD1222, Spike-specific TCR breadth and depth rose. Baseline antibody screening turned up just six seropositive AZD1222 recipients.

The rearrangement joins TRBV4-2 to TRBJ2-5, with a possible D match to TRBD2 (6 bases). The sequencing used peripheral blood, collected on day 0 of AZD1222 vaccination. The source of this sequence is an adult in good health. The CDR3 loop is CASSQDRRGGETQYF. The CDR3 region has the DNA TGTGCCAGCAGCCAAGATCGGCGGGGTGGGGAGACCCAGTACTTC.